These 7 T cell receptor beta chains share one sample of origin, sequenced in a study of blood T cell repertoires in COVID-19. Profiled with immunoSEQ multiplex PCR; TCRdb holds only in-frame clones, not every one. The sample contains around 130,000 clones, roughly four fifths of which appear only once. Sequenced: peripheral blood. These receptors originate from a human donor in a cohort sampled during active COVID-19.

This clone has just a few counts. DNA of the CDR3: TGTGCCAGCAGTTCCACTCATAGCAATCAGCCCCAGCATTTT. Translation gives CASSSTHSNQPQHF. The chain recombines TRBV27 with TRBJ1-5, with no clear D. From germline, CDR1 is MNHEY and CDR2 SMNVEV (reference sequence). V lost 4 bases, J lost 0 bases, and 7 bases lay in between. The CDR3 has 14 amino acids.

The CDR3 here is CASSPRSYGTYEQYF. In DNA, the CDR3 is TGTGCCAGCAGCCCTCGTTCATACGGGACCTACGAGCAGTACTTC. The chain couples TRBV5-8 to TRBJ2-7; tentative D call: TRBD2 (5 bases). The V end lost 4 bases, the J end lost 2 bases, and 16 bases lay between the germline ends. Germline V gives CDR1 SGHTS, CDR2 YDEGEE. This CDR3 spans 15 amino acids. The complete variable domain, with remaining parts taken from reference TRBV5-8 and TRBJ2-7, reads EAGVTQSPTHLIKTRGQQATLRCSPISGHTSVYWYQQALGLGLQFLLWYDEGEERNRGNFPPRFSGRQFPNYSSELNVNALELEDSALYLCASSPRSYGTYEQYFGPGTRLTVT.

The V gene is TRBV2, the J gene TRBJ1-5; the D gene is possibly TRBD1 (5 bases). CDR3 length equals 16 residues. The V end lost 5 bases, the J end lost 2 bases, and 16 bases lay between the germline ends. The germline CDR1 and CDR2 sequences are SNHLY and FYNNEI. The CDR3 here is CASSTLGQGGNQPQHF. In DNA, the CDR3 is TGTGCCAGCAGTACCCTTGGACAAGGGGGCAATCAGCCCCAGCATTTT.

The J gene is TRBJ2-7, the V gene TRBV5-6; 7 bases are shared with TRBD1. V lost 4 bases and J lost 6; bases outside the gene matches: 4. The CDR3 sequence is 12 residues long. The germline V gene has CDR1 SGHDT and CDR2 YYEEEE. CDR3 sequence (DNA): TGTGCCAGCAGCGTTACAGGGGTCGAGCAGTACTTC. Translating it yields CASSVTGVEQYF.

CDR3 in DNA: TGTGCCAGCAGCGTAGGGGGCCAGACTGAAGCTTTCTTT. Protein sequence: CASSVGGQTEAFF. The chain joins TRBV9 to TRBJ1-1, with D possibly matching TRBD1 (5 bases). V was pared by 0 bases and J by 5 bases, with 8 bases between. Germline CDR1 and CDR2: SGDLS and YYNGEE. The CDR3 is 13 amino acids.

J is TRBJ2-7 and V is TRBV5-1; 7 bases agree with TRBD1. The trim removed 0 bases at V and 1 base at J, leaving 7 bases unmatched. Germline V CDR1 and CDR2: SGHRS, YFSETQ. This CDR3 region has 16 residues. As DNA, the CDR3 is TGCGCCAGCAGCTTGGGACAGGGTCGATTGTCCTACGAGCAGTACTTC. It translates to CASSLGQGRLSYEQYF.

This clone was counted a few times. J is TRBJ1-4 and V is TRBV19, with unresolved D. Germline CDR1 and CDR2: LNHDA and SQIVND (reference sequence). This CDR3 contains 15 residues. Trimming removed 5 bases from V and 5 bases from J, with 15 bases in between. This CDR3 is CASSLYQAKNEKLFF. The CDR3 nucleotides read TGTGCCAGTAGTCTATACCAGGCGAAAAATGAAAAACTGTTTTTT.